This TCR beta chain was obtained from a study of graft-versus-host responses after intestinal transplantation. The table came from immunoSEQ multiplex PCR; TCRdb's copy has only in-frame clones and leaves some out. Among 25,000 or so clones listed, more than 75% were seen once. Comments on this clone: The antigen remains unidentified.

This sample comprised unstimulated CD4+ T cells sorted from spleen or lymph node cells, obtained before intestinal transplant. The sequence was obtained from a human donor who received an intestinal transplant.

For the CDR3, the DNA is TGTGCCATCAGTGAGTCGCGGGGGACAGGGTTTGGCACTGAAGCTTTCTTT. Encoded protein: CAISESRGTGFGTEAFF. The V gene is TRBV10-3, the J gene TRBJ1-1; 9 bases line up with TRBD1. V dropped 0 bases and J dropped 4; count of bases not matched to a gene: 9. Germline V CDR1 and CDR2: ENHRY, SYGVKD. The CDR3 contains 17 residues.